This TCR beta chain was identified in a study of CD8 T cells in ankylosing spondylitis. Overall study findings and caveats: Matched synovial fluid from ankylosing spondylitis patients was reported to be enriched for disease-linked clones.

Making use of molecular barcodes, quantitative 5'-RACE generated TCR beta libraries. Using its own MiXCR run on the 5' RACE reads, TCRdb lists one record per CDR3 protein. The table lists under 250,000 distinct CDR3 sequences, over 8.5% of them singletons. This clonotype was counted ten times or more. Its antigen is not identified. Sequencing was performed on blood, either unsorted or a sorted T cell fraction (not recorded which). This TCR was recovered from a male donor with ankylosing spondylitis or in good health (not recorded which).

Here the CDR3 DNA reads TGCGCCAGCAGCACCCCGACCTTCGGGACAGGGCTCGAGGAGCAGTACTTC. Its translation is CASSTPTFGTGLEEQYF. The V gene is TRBV5-1, the J gene TRBJ2-7, with 9 bases fitting TRBD1. The germline CDR1 and CDR2 sequences are SGHRS and YFSETQ. There are 17 residues in the CDR3. With 4 bases clipped from V and 7 bases from J, the junction kept 18 bases outside the gene matches.